The 8 T cell receptor beta chains below were found in one sample sequenced in a study of T cell repertoires in cytomegalovirus infection. Their cognate antigens are unknown. TCRdb independently ran MiXCR on the reads; one entry per CDR3 protein. Here the sample spans 550,000 to 700,000 distinct CDR3 sequences, around two fifths being singletons. The sample consisted of cultured PBMCs, taken from culture after CMV antigen stimulation. Receptors were obtained from a human donor in good health (CMV status not recorded). Some clones in this sample may be carry-over from other donors' samples.

The rearrangement uses TRBV5-1 and TRBJ2-6; D unclear. This CDR3 spans 14 amino acids. The V gene lost 3 bases and the J gene lost 0 bases, with 4 bases spanning the gap. Germline loops: CDR1 SGHRS, CDR2 YFSETQ. The CDR3 region has the DNA TGCGCCAGCAGCTGGGCCTCTGGGGCCAACGTCCTGACTTTC. Translating it yields CASSWASGANVLTF.

This clonotype appeared a single time. J is TRBJ2-3 and V is TRBV20-1; 7 bases are a match to TRBD1. The length of the CDR3 is 12 residues. Germline CDR1 DFQATT, CDR2 SNEGSKA (reference sequence). V gave up 6 bases and J gave up 5 bases; unmatched junction bases: 5. CDR3 nucleotides: TGCAGTGCGGAAAACAGGGGAGATACGCAGTATTTT. Encoded protein: CSAENRGDTQYF.

The rearrangement joins TRBV20-1 to TRBJ2-1; 8 nucleotides align to TRBD1. Germline V CDR1 and CDR2: DFQATT, SNEGSKA (reference sequence). After removal of 3 bases from V and 5 bases from J, the junction contained 12 bases not matched to a gene. The CDR3 covers 16 residues. In nucleotides, the CDR3 is TGCAGTGCTAGTGTCCCTTGGACAGGGCCCAACAATGAGCAGTTCTTC. Protein product: CSASVPWTGPNNEQFF.

This rearrangement joins TRBV19 to TRBJ2-7; 10 positions agree with TRBD2. The V gene's germline CDR1 is LNHDA and CDR2 SQIVND (reference sequence). This CDR3 has 14 residues. V lost 5 bases and J lost 7; bases outside the gene matches: 8. The CDR3 protein is CASSPSGLALEQYF. The CDR3 DNA sequence: TGTGCCAGTAGTCCCTCGGGACTAGCGTTAGAGCAGTACTTC.

This chain links TRBV7-2 with TRBJ2-1; 7 nucleotides match TRBD2. Trimming cost V 6 bases and J 6 bases; bases outside gene matches: 14. The CDR3 is made up of 16 amino acids. CDR1 is SGHTA, CDR2 FQGNSA, per germline. The DNA of the CDR3 is TGTGCCAGCAGGCGCGGGGGTCGGGAGGCCCTCAATGAGCAGTTCTTC. It encodes CASRRGGREALNEQFF. The full variable domain, completed using reference TRBV7-2 and TRBJ2-1, is GAGVSQSPSNKVTEKGKDVELRCDPISGHTALYWYRQSLGQGLEFLIYFQGNSAPDKSGLPSDRFSAERTGGSVSTLTIQRTQQEDSAVYLCASRRGGREALNEQFFGPGTRLTVL.

CDR3 protein: CASSSGGTETQYF. CDR3 in DNA: TGTGCCAGCAGCTCCGGGGGTACGGAGACCCAGTACTTC. This sequence joins TRBV11-3 and TRBJ2-5; tentative D call: TRBD2 (6 bases). CDR1 is SGHNT and CDR2 is YENEEA in the germline V gene. V was clipped by 4 bases and J by 5 bases, with 11 bases between them. This CDR3 comprises 13 residues.

The CDR3 region has the DNA TGTGCCAGCAGTTACTCCCTAACTAGCGCGAGTTCCTACGAGCAGTACTTC. This translates into CASSYSLTSASSYEQYF. The J gene is TRBJ2-7, the V gene TRBV6-2 or TRBV6-3; TRBD2 agrees at 7 bases. This CDR3 comprises 17 residues. Germline V gene data show CDR1 as MNHEY and CDR2 as SVGEGT. Losses at the gene ends were 0 bases for V and 1 base for J; bases not matched to a gene: 9.

This chain connects TRBV12-3 or TRBV12-4 to TRBJ1-6; 9 positions agree with TRBD1. V lost 4 bases to trimming and J lost 11 bases; unmatched junction nucleotides: 3. The length of the CDR3 is 13 residues. CDR3 protein: CASSWDRATPLHF. DNA for the CDR3: TGTGCCAGCAGTTGGGACAGGGCCACACCCCTCCACTTT.